A single sample gave rise to the 9 T cell receptor beta chains below, sequenced in a study of cytomegalovirus exposure and HLA in healthy donors. The PCR was carried out with 60 Vbeta primers and 13 Jbeta primers. Profiled with immunoSEQ multiplex PCR; TCRdb holds only in-frame clones, not every one. The sample consists of roughly 200,000 clones, roughly 78% of them appearing once. Sequenced material: PBMCs. Receptors were obtained from a woman aged 25 to 39 in good health and CMV-seropositive.

The rearrangement links TRBV27 to TRBJ2-7; the D gene is possibly TRBD1 (6 bases). The CDR3 consists of 14 residues. CDR1 is MNHEY and CDR2 is SMNVEV in the germline V gene (reference sequence). Trimming shortened V by 0 bases and J by 5 bases, and 11 bases separated the two germline ends. CDR3 region: CASSLSRDTHEQYF. CDR3 bases: TGTGCCAGCAGTTTATCCCGGGACACCCACGAGCAGTACTTC.

This rearrangement joins TRBV6-5 to TRBJ2-1; possible D gene TRBD2, 7 bases. V was pared by 7 bases and J by 4 bases, with 17 bases between. The CDR3 length is 15 residues. From germline, CDR1 is MNHEY and CDR2 SVGAGI. The CDR3 protein is CASTRGGRGYNEQFF. CDR3 sequence (DNA): TGTGCCAGCACCAGGGGCGGGAGAGGTTACAATGAGCAGTTCTTC.

The gene calls are TRBV19 and TRBJ1-5; D unclear. V lost 3 bases and J 2 bases, leaving 11 bases between the germline ends. Per the germline V gene, CDR1 is LNHDA and CDR2 is SQIVND (reference sequence). This CDR3 has 15 amino acids. CDR3 in amino acids: CASSIIPYGNQPQHF. In DNA form, the CDR3 reads TGTGCCAGTAGTATTATCCCGTATGGCAATCAGCCCCAGCATTTT.

This clone was seen once. The chain combines TRBV12-5 with TRBJ1-3; D is possibly TRBD1 (5 bases). Germline V CDR1 and CDR2: LGHNT, FRNRAP. The CDR3 covers 19 residues. V gave up 0 bases and J gave up 0 bases, with 18 bases separating them. The CDR3 region is CASGLVLFGARASGNTIYF. CDR3 nucleotides: TGTGCTAGTGGTTTGGTACTTTTTGGCGCCAGGGCCTCTGGAAACACCATATATTTT.

The chain employs TRBV29-1 and TRBJ2-7, with a tentative D call TRBD1 (6 bases). CDR3 length equals 12 residues. The V gene lost 8 bases and the J gene lost 4 bases, with 15 bases spanning the gap. Per germline, CDR1 SQVTM and CDR2 ANQGSEA. The CDR3 bases are TGCAGCATAAGGGACACCTATTACGAGCAGTACTTC. It yields the protein CSIRDTYYEQYF.

This rearrangement joins TRBV29-1 to TRBJ2-7, with a tentative D call TRBD2 (5 bases). V lost 7 bases, J lost 3 bases, and 16 bases lay in between. The germline V gene encodes CDR1 SQVTM and CDR2 ANQGSEA. The length of the CDR3 is 13 residues. Here the CDR3 reads CSASRAGGYEQYF. The CDR3 nucleotides read TGCAGCGCTAGTCGCGCCGGAGGCTACGAGCAGTACTTC.

This chain links TRBV4-1 with TRBJ1-4; 7 nucleotides line up with TRBD1. The V gene end was trimmed by 1 base and the J gene end by 13 bases; junction bases not matched to a gene: 6. The CDR3 extends over 13 amino acids. In germline, CDR1 is MGHRA, CDR2 YSYEKL. The CDR3 DNA is TGCGCCAGCAGCCAAGGGACAGGACAAGGACTGTTTTTT. Its translation is CASSQGTGQGLFF.

The CDR3 nucleotides are TGCAGCGTTGAAAGACCGGAGCAAGAGACCCAGTACTTC. Amino acids: CSVERPEQETQYF. The chain links TRBV29-1 to TRBJ2-5; D unclear. The CDR3 has 13 amino acids. Germline V gene data show CDR1 as SQVTM and CDR2 as ANQGSEA. V lost 2 bases, J lost 2 bases, and 9 bases lay in between.

The chain carries TRBV5-1 and TRBJ2-2, with 9 positions matching TRBD1. V was clipped by 4 bases and J by 4 bases; unmatched bases: 8. This CDR3 has 16 residues. Per germline, CDR1 SGHRS and CDR2 YFSETQ. CDR3 residues: CASSPNGDRVTGELFF. CDR3 bases: TGCGCCAGCAGCCCAAACGGGGACAGGGTCACCGGGGAGCTGTTTTTT.